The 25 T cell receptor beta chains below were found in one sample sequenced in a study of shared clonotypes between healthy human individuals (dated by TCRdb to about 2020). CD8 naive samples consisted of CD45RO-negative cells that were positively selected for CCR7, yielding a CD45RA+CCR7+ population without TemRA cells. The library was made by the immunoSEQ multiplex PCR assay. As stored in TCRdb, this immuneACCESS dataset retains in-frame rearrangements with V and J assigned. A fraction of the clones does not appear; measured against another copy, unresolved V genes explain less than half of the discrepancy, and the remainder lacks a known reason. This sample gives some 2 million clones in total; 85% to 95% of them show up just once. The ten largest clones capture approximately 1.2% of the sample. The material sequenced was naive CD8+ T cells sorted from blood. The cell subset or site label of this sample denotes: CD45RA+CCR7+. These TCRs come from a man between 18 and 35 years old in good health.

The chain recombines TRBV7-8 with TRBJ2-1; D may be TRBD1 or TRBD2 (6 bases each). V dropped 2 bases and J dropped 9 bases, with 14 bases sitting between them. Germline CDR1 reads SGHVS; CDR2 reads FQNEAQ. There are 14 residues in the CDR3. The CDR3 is CASSLHRGLGEQFF. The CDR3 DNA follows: TGTGCCAGCAGCTTACACCGGGGGCTCGGTGAGCAGTTCTTC.

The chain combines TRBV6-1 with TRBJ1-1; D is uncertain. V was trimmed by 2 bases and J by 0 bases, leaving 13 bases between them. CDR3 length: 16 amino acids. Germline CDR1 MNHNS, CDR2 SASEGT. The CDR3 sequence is CASSEPMAGMNTEAFF. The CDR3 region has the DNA TGTGCCAGCAGTGAACCGATGGCCGGAATGAACACTGAAGCTTTCTTT.

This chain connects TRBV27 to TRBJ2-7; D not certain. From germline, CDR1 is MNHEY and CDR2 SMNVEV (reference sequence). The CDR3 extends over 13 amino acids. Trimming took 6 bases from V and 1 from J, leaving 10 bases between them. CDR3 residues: CASRPTISYEQYF. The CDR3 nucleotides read TGTGCCAGCAGGCCCACTATTTCCTACGAGCAGTACTTC.

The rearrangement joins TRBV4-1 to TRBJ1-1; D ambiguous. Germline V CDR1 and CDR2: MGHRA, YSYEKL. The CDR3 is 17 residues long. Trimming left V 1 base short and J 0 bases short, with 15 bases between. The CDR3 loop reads CASSQGGPNSMNTEAFF. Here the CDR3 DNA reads TGCGCCAGCAGCCAAGGTGGTCCGAATAGCATGAACACTGAAGCTTTCTTT.

For the CDR3, the DNA is TGTGCCAGCAGTAGCGGGAGATTCTACGAGCAGTACTTC. Protein: CASSSGRFYEQYF. J is TRBJ2-7 and V is TRBV27; 8 bases are a match to TRBD2. The junction had 3 bases not matched to a gene; V was cut back by 5 bases and J by 3 bases. The germline V gene has CDR1 MNHEY and CDR2 SMNVEV (reference sequence). The CDR3 loop spans 13 amino acids.

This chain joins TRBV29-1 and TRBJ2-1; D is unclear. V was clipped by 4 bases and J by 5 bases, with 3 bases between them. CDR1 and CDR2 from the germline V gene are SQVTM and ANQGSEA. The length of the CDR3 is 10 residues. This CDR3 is CSVVHNEQFF. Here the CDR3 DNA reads TGCAGCGTTGTACACAATGAGCAGTTCTTC.

The CDR3 region has the DNA TGTGCCAGCAGTTCCAAGCTCAAGTCCTTAGATGGCTACACCTTC. Protein product: CASSSKLKSLDGYTF. J is TRBJ1-2 and V is TRBV27; no firm D call. The germline V and J ends were trimmed by 4 bases and 6 bases, with 18 bases remaining between them. This CDR3 contains 15 residues. Germline lookup yields CDR1 MNHEY and CDR2 SMNVEV (reference sequence).

The CDR3, as DNA: TGCAGCGTTGAGTCCGGCACGACAGACACCGGGGAGCTGTTTTTT. Its protein product is CSVESGTTDTGELFF. The chain carries TRBV29-1 and TRBJ2-2; a weak D match, TRBD1 (5 bases). Germline loops: CDR1 SQVTM, CDR2 ANQGSEA. Trimming removed 3 bases at V and 3 bases at J, with 14 bases between. The CDR3 has 15 residues.

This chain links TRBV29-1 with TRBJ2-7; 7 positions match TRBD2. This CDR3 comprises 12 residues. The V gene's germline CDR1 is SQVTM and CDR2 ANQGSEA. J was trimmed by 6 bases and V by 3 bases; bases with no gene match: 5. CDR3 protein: CSVDGRPGEQYF. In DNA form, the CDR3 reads TGCAGCGTTGACGGGAGGCCCGGCGAGCAGTACTTC.

DNA for the CDR3: TGTGCCAGCAGCTTGGACAGGGGAGGAAACACCATATATTTT. Translated, it gives CASSLDRGGNTIYF. The chain joins TRBV5-4 to TRBJ1-3; 7 bases fit TRBD1. Germline V gene sequence: CDR1 SGHNT, CDR2 YYREEE (reference sequence). The CDR3 is 14 residues long. V lost 0 bases and J lost 4; bases outside the gene matches: 1.

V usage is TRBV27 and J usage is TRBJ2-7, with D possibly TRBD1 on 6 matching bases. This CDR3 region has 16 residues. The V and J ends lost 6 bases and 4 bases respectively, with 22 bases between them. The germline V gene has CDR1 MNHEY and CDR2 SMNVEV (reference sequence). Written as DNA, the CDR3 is TGTGCCAGCAGCTATTCATACGGGACACAACCTTACGAGCAGTACTTC. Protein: CASSYSYGTQPYEQYF.

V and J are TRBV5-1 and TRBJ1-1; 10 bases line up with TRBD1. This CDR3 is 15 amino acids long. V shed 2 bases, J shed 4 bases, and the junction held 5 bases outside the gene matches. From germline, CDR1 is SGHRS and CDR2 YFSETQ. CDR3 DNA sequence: TGCGCCAGCAGCTTTAGACAGGGGGCTGGCACTGAAGCTTTCTTT. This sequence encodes CASSFRQGAGTEAFF.

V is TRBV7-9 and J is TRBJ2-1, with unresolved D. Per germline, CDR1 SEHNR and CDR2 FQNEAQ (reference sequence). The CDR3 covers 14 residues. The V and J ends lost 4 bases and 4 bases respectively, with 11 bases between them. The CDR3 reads CASSSIDRYNEQFF. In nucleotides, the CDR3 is TGTGCCAGCAGCTCTATCGACCGGTACAATGAGCAGTTCTTC.

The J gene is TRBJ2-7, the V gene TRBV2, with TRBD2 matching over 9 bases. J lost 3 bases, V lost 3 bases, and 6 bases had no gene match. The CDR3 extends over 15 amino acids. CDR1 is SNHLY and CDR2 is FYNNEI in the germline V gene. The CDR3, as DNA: TGTGCCAGCAGTGACATACCTAGCGGGAACTACGAGCAGTACTTC. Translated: CASSDIPSGNYEQYF.

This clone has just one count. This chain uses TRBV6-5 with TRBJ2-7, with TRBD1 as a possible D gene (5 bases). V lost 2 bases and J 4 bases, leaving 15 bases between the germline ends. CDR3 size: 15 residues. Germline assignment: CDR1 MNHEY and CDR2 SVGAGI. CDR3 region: CASSYGRGVRYEQYF. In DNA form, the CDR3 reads TGTGCCAGCAGTTACGGAAGGGGCGTCCGGTACGAGCAGTACTTC.

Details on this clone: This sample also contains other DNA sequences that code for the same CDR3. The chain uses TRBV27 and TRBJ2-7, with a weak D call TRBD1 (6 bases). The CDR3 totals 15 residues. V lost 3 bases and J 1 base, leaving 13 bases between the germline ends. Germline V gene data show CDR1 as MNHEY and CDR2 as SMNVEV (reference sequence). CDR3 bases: TGTGCCAGCAGTTTCTCCCAGACAGGATCCTACGAGCAGTACTTC. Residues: CASSFSQTGSYEQYF.

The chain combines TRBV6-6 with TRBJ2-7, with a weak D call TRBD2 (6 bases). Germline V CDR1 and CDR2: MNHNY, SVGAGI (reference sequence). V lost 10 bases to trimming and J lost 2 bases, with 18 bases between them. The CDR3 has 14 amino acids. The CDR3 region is CATLWGEEAYEQYF. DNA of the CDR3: TGTGCCACCCTTTGGGGGGAGGAGGCCTACGAGCAGTACTTC.

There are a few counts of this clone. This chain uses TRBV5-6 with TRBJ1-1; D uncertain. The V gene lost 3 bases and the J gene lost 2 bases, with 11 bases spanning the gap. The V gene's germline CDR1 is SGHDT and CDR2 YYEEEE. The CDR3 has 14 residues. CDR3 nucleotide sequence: TGTGCCAGCAGCTATCGGACGGGAAACACTGAAGCTTTCTTT. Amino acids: CASSYRTGNTEAFF.

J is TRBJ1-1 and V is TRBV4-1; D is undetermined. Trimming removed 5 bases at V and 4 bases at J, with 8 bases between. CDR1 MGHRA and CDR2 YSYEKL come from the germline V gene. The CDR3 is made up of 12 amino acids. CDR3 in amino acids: CASSSEGTEAFF. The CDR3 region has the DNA TGCGCCAGCAGCAGCGAGGGCACTGAAGCTTTCTTT.

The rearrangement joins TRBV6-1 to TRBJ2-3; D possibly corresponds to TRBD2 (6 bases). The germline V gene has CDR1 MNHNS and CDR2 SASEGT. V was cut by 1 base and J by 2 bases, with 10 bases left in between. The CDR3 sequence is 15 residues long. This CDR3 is CASSEVVAATDTQYF. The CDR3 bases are TGTGCCAGCAGTGAAGTGGTAGCGGCCACAGATACGCAGTATTTT.

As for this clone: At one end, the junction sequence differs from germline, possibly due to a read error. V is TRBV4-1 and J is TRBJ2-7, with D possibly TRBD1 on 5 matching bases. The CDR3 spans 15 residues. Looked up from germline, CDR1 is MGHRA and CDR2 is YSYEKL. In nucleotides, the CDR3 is TGCGCCAGCAGCGAAGAAATCGGCAGGGTCTACGAGCAGTACTTC. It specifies CASSEEIGRVYEQYF.

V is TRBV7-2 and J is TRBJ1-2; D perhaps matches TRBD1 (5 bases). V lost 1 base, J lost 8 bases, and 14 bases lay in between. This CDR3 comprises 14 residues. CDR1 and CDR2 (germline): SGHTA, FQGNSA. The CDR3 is CASSLVGQGRGYTF. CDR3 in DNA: TGTGCCAGCAGCTTAGTAGGGCAGGGCCGAGGCTACACCTTC.

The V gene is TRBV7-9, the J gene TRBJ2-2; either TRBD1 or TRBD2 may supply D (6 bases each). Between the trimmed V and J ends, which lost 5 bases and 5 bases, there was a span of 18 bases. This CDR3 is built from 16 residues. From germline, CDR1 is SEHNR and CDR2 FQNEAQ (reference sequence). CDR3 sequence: CASSTGGGAVTGELFF. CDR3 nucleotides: TGTGCCAGCAGCACCGGGGGCGGGGCGGTGACCGGGGAGCTGTTTTTT.

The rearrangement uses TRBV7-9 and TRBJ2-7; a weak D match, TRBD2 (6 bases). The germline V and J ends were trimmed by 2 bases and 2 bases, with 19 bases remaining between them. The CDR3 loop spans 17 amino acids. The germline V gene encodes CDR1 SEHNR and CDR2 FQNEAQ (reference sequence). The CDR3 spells CASSLTGGSEGTYEQYF. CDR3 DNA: TGTGCCAGCAGCTTAACAGGAGGGTCCGAGGGAACCTACGAGCAGTACTTC. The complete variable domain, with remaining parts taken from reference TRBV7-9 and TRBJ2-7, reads DTGVSQNPRHKITKRGQNVTFRCDPISEHNRLYWYRQTLGQGPEFLTYFQNEAQLEKSRLLSDRFSAERPKGSFSTLEIQRTEQGDSAMYLCASSLTGGSEGTYEQYFGPGTRLTVT.

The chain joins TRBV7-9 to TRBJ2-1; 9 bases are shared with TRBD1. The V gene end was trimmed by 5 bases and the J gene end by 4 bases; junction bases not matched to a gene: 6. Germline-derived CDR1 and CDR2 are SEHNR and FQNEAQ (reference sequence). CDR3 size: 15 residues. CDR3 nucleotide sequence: TGTGCCAGCAGCCCCCGGGACAGGGAGTACAATGAGCAGTTCTTC. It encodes CASSPRDREYNEQFF.